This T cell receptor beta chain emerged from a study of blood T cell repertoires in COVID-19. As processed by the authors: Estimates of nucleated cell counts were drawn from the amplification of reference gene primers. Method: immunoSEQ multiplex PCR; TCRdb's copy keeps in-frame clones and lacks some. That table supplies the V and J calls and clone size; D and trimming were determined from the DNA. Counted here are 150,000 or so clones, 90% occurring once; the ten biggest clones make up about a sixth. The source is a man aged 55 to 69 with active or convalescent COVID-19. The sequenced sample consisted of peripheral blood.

The CDR3 coding sequence is TGTGCCAGCAGCCAAGAGGCTAGCGGGAGCTTCGTCGGCAACGAGCAGTACTTC. It is translated as CASSQEASGSFVGNEQYF. V gene TRBV3-1 (or the pseudogene TRBV3-2) combines with J gene TRBJ2-7, with 10 bases that match TRBD2. In germline, CDR1 is LGHDT, CDR2 YNNKEL (reference sequence). The V and J ends lost 0 bases and 5 bases, in that order; junction bases with no gene match: 13. CDR3 length: 18 amino acids.